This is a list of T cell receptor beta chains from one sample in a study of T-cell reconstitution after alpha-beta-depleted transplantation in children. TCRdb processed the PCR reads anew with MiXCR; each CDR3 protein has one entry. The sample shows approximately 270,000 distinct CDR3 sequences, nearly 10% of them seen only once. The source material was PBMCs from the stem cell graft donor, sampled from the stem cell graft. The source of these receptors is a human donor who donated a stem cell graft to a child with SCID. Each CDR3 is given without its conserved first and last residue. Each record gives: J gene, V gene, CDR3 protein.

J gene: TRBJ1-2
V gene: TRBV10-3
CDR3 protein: AISESRETGYT

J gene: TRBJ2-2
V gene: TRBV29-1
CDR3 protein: SGSGTVTGELF

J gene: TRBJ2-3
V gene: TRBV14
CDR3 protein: ASSPDIRGTDTQY

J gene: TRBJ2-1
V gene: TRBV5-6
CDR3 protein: ASSFIFSGGKENEQF

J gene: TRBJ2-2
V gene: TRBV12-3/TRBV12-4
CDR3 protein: ASSTLGGGTGELF

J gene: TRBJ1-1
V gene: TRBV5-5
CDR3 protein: ASSYRDRMNTEAF

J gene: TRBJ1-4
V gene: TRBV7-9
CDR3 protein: ASIVAGQSVEKLF

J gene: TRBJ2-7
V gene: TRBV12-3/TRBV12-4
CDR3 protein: ASSPPLGGEQY

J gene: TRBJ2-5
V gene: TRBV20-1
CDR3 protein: SARRSGTAQETQY

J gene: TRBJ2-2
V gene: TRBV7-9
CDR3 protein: ASSPIGGENTGELF

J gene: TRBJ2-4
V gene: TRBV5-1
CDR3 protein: ASHDYQRGDIQY

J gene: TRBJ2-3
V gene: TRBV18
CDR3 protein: ASSPVRIGGATDTQY

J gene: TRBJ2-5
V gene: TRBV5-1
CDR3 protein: ASSFLAGDETQY

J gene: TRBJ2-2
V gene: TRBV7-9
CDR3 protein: ASITGTANTGELF

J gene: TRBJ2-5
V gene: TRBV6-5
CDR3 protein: ASSYRGRQETQY

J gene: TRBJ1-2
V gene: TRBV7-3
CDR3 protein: ASSLTAGQGTYGYT

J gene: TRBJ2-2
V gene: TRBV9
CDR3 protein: ASSDLPTSGGTGELF

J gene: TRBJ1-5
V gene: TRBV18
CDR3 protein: ASSPLGRPHPGPQH

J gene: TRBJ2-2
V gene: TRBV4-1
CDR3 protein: ASSQENRVPGELF

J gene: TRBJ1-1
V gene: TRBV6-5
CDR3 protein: ASSYRGQGTEAF

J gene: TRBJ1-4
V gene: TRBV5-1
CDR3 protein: ASSLDRVNEKLF

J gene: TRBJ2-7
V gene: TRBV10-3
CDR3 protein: AISESSGGVYEQY

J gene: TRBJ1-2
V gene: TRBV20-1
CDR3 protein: SAFPVNYGYT

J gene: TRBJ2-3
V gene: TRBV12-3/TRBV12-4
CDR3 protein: ASSLMSSPSTDTQY

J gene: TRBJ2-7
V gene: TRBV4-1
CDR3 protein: ASSPRPDYEQY

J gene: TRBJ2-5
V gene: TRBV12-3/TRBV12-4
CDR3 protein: ASSFGGAAETQY

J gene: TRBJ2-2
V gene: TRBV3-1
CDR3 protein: ASSQGIRSTGELF

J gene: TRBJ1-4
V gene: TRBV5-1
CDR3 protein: ASSLWGNNEKLF

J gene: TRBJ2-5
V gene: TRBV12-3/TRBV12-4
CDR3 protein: ASSFRGPRGGTQY

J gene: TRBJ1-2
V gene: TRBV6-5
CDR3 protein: ASSTMTGNYGYT

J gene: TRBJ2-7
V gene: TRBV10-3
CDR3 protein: ATVQGDSYEQY

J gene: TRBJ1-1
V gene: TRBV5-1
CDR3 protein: ASSLVQLNTEAF

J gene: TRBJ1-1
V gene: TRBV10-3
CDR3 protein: AISVWGGLHGDTEAF

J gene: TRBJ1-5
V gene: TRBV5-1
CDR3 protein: ASSPDGRSNQPQH

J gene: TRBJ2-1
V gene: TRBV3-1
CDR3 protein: ASSQEGLLNYNEQF

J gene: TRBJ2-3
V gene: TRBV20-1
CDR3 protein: SARARDSTDTQY

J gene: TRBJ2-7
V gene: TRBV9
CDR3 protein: ASSVGGLAYEQY

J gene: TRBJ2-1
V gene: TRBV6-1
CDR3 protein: ASRGRGGSGGATEQF